These 16 T cell receptor beta chains originate from one sample sequenced in a study of cytomegalovirus exposure and HLA in healthy donors (dated 2017 in TCRdb). Libraries were made using the immunoSEQ multiplex PCR assay. For the multiplex PCR, a mixture combining 60 forward primers for TCR Vbeta segments and 13 reverse primers for TCR Jbeta segments was used. As stored in TCRdb, this immuneACCESS dataset retains in-frame rearrangements with V and J assigned. A fraction of the clones does not appear; measured against another copy, unresolved V genes explain less than half of the discrepancy, and the remainder lacks a known reason. This sample is represented by under 300,000 clones; roughly 86% of them were singletons. Approximately 2% of the sample is taken by the ten largest. Sample: PBMCs. These TCRs come from a woman aged 40 to 55 in good health and CMV-seropositive.

The chain is built from TRBV6-5 and TRBJ2-7, with a tentative D call TRBD2 (6 bases). Germline V CDR1 and CDR2: MNHEY, SVGAGI. Trimming shortened V by 2 bases and J by 0 bases, and 11 bases separated the two germline ends. CDR3 length: 15 amino acids. The DNA for the CDR3 is TGTGCCAGCAGTTACGGTCCCGGGAGCTCCTACGAGCAGTACTTC. Its translation is CASSYGPGSSYEQYF.

The V and J genes are TRBV10-1 and TRBJ1-2; D is possibly TRBD1 (5 bases). V was clipped by 2 bases and J by 0 bases, with 7 bases between them. There are 14 residues in the CDR3. Germline values: CDR1 WNHNN, CDR2 SYGVQD (reference sequence). CDR3 in amino acids: CASSENRTNYGYTF. The CDR3 nucleotides read TGCGCCAGCAGTGAGAACAGGACTAACTATGGCTACACCTTC.

The chain is built from TRBV28 and TRBJ1-5; 8 positions match TRBD1. V was clipped by 5 bases and J by 2 bases; unmatched bases: 5. The germline V gene encodes CDR1 MDHEN and CDR2 SYDVKM. This CDR3 spans 15 amino acids. Written as DNA, the CDR3 is TGTGCCAGCAGTAAGACAGGGGAGGGCAATCAGCCCCAGCATTTT. Its translation: CASSKTGEGNQPQHF.

This sequence joins TRBV2 and TRBJ1-4; tentatively, D is TRBD1 (6 bases). The V end lost 5 bases, the J end lost 8 bases, and 18 bases lay between the germline ends. The CDR3 has 15 amino acids. Germline-derived CDR1 and CDR2 are SNHLY and FYNNEI. Written as DNA, the CDR3 is TGTGCCAGCAGTCCGCCGGGACACAGTAGAGAAAAACTGTTTTTT. Its protein product is CASSPPGHSREKLFF. Together with reference TRBV2 and TRBJ1-4, the CDR3 gives the full variable domain: EPEVTQTPSHQVTQMGQEVILRCVPISNHLYFYWYRQILGQKVEFLVSFYNNEISEKSEIFDDQFSVERPDGSNFTLKIRSTKLEDSAMYFCASSPPGHSREKLFFGSGTQLSVL.

V is TRBV5-4 and J is TRBJ2-1, with a tentative D call TRBD2 (6 bases). Trimming stripped 3 bases from V and 5 bases from J, with 18 bases between. The length of the CDR3 is 16 residues. CDR1 is SGHNT and CDR2 is YYREEE in the germline V gene (reference sequence). The CDR3 spells CASSSRSVAANNEQFF. The CDR3 nucleotides read TGTGCCAGCAGCTCGCGATCGGTAGCGGCAAACAATGAGCAGTTCTTC.

CDR3 amino acids: CASSQDSGDSTDTQYF. CDR3 nucleotides: TGCGCCAGCAGCCAAGATTCGGGAGATTCCACAGATACGCAGTATTTT. The chain couples TRBV4-3 to TRBJ2-3, with TRBD2 as a possible D gene (6 bases). Germline V CDR1 and CDR2: LGHNA, YSLEER. This CDR3 is built from 16 residues. Trimming stripped 0 bases from V and 2 bases from J, with 12 bases between.

This chain links TRBV9 with TRBJ2-1; D may be TRBD2 (5 bases). This CDR3 comprises 14 residues. Germline CDR1 and CDR2: SGDLS and YYNGEE. V dropped 0 bases and J dropped 3 bases, with 7 bases sitting between them. CDR3 sequence: CASSVVASYNEQFF. The CDR3 DNA reads as TGTGCCAGCAGCGTAGTAGCGAGCTACAATGAGCAGTTCTTC.

The genes are TRBV4-2 and TRBJ2-7; 9 nucleotides match TRBD1. Germline CDR1 is LGHNA and CDR2 is YNFKEQ. V dropped 3 bases and J dropped 2; count of bases not matched to a gene: 14. The CDR3 length is 18 residues. CDR3 region: CASSQGSLSGTGTYEQYF. The CDR3 nucleotides are TGTGCCAGCAGCCAGGGTTCCCTGTCCGGGACAGGGACCTACGAGCAGTACTTC.

V is TRBV6-6 and J is TRBJ1-2; D not certain. The V gene lost 6 bases and the J gene lost 4 bases, with 12 bases spanning the gap. There are 13 residues in the CDR3. CDR1 MNHNY and CDR2 SVGAGI come from the germline V gene (reference sequence). The CDR3 sequence: CASRSKEFYGYTF. In DNA, the CDR3 is TGTGCCAGCAGATCAAAGGAGTTCTATGGCTACACCTTC.

This chain uses TRBV6-1 with TRBJ1-1, with 8 bases that match TRBD1. Germline CDR1 MNHNS, CDR2 SASEGT. This CDR3 has 15 residues. V lost 4 bases, J lost 8 bases, and 12 bases stayed unmatched. This CDR3 is CASSAKRQGTGEAFF. CDR3 sequence (DNA): TGTGCCAGCAGTGCTAAGAGACAGGGGACGGGCGAAGCTTTCTTT.

The chain combines TRBV4-1 with TRBJ2-5, with unresolved D. This CDR3 spans 13 amino acids. Per germline, CDR1 MGHRA and CDR2 YSYEKL. V lost 4 bases to trimming and J lost 3 bases, with 9 bases between them. The CDR3 coding sequence is TGCGCCAGCAGCCCCCCGGCGGAAGAGACCCAGTACTTC. It yields the protein CASSPPAEETQYF.

This clone appeared a few times. The CDR3 loop is CASTIQGAKMAEAFF. CDR3 bases: TGTGCCAGCACTATACAGGGGGCGAAAATGGCTGAAGCTTTCTTT. The V gene is TRBV5-4, the J gene TRBJ1-1, with 9 bases matching TRBD1. Losses at the gene ends were 6 bases for V and 6 bases for J; bases not matched to a gene: 12. The CDR3 has 15 amino acids. Per the germline V gene, CDR1 is SGHNT and CDR2 is YYREEE (reference sequence).

V usage is TRBV2 and J usage is TRBJ2-7; TRBD2 agrees at 9 bases. Germline-derived CDR1 and CDR2 are SNHLY and FYNNEI. J lost 0 bases, V lost 4 bases, and 7 bases had no gene match. The CDR3 contains 16 residues. This CDR3 is CASSGPGTSLSYEQYF. CDR3 DNA: TGTGCCAGCAGTGGTCCGGGGACTAGCCTCTCCTACGAGCAGTACTTC.

Only a few counts were recorded for this clone. The V gene is TRBV28, the J gene TRBJ2-7, with TRBD1 matching over 9 bases. Germline V CDR1 and CDR2: MDHEN, SYDVKM. This CDR3 contains 13 residues. After removal of 7 bases from V and 5 bases from J, the junction contained 6 bases not matched to a gene. Here the CDR3 reads CASTQGQGNEQYF. The CDR3 nucleotides are TGTGCCAGCACCCAGGGACAGGGAAACGAGCAGTACTTC.

J is TRBJ1-2 and V is TRBV18, with TRBD1 identical over 10 bases. The junction had 3 bases not matched to a gene; V was cut back by 3 bases and J by 2 bases. The CDR3 extends over 15 amino acids. CDR1 and CDR2 (germline): KGHSH, LQKENI. In nucleotides, the CDR3 is TGTGCCAGCTCACCGTCGGGACAGGGGAACTATGGCTACACCTTC. Its protein product is CASSPSGQGNYGYTF. Drawing the rest from reference TRBV18 and TRBJ1-2, the complete variable domain is NAGVMQNPRHLVRRRGQEARLRCSPMKGHSHVYWYRQLPEEGLKFMVYLQKENIIDESGMPKERFSAEFPKEGPSILRIQQVVRGDSAAYFCASSPSGQGNYGYTFGSGTRLTVV.

The V and J genes are TRBV5-1 and TRBJ1-2, with D hard to call. This CDR3 region has 15 residues. With 7 bases removed from V and 1 base from J, the gap between germline ends came to 17 bases. Germline CDR1 and CDR2: SGHRS and YFSETQ. CDR3 nucleotide sequence: TGCGCCAGCTCTCGTTCCGGACTGAGTAACTATGGCTACACCTTC. The encoded protein is CASSRSGLSNYGYTF.